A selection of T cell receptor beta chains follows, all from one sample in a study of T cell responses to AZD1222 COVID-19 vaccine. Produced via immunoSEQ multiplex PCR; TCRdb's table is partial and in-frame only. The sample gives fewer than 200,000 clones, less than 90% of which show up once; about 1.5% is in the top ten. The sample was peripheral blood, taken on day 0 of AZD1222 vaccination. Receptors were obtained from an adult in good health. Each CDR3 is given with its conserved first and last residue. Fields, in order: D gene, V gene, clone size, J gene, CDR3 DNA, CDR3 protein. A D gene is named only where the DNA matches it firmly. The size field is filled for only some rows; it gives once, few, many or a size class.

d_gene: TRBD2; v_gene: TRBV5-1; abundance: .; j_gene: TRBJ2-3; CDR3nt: TGCGCCAGCAGCTCAATGGCGGGGGCAGATACGCAGTATTTT; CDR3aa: CASSSMAGADTQYF
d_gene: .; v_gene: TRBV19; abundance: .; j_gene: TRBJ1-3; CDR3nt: TGTGCCAGTAATGTGAGATTTGGAAACACCATATATTTT; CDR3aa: CASNVRFGNTIYF
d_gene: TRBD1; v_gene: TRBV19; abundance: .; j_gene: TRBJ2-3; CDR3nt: TGTGCCAGTAGTATAGGTTTGGGACAGGGTAAGGATACGCAGTATTTT; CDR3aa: CASSIGLGQGKDTQYF
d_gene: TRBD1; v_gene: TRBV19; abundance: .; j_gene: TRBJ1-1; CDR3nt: TGTGCCAGTCAGGACAGGTTGAACACTGAAGCTTTCTTT; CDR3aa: CASQDRLNTEAFF
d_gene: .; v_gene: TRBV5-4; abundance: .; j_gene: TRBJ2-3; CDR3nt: TGTGCCAGCAGCTCCTACAGGACCGATAGCACAGATACGCAGTATTTT; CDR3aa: CASSSYRTDSTDTQYF
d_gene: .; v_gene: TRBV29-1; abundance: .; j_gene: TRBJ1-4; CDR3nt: TGCAGCGTGACTGCGGGAAGCGAAAAACTGTTTTTT; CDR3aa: CSVTAGSEKLFF
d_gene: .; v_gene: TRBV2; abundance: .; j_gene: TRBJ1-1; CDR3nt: TGTGCCAGCAGCGTCAGGGCGGACACTGAAGCTTTCTTT; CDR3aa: CASSVRADTEAFF
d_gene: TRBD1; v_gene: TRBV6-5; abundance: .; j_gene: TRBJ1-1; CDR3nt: TGTGCCAGCAGTTACACCGGGACAGGGAACACTGAAGCTTTCTTT; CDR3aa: CASSYTGTGNTEAFF
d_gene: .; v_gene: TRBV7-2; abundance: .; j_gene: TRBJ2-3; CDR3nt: TGTGCCAGCAGCTTACGGCTAGCTCCAGATACGCAGTATTTT; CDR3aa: CASSLRLAPDTQYF
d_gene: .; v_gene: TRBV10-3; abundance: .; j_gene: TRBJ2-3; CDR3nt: TGTGCCATCAGAAGTGGTGGGAGTAACGCAGATACGCAGTATTTT; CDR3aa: CAIRSGGSNADTQYF
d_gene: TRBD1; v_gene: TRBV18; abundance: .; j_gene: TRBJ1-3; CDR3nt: TGTGCCAGCTCATCGGGACAGCCTGGAAACACCATATATTTT; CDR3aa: CASSSGQPGNTIYF
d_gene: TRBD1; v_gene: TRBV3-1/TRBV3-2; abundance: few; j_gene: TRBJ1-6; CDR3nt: TGTGCCAGCAGGTCACAGGGGGCGAATAATTCACCCCTCCACTTT; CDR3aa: CASRSQGANNSPLHF
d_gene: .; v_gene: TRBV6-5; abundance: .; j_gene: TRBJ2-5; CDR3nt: TGTGCCAGCAGTTACGGGCTAGCGCAACAAGAGACCCAGTACTTC; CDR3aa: CASSYGLAQQETQYF
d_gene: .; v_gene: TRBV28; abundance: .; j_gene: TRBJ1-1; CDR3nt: TGTGCCCTAGGGGCCCCGGGCACTGAAGCTTTCTTT; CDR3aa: CALGAPGTEAFF
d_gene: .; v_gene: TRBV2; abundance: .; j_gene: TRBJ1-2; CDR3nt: TGTGCCAGCAGTGAGACAGGACTTAGCTTCTATGGCTACACCTTC; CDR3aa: CASSETGLSFYGYTF
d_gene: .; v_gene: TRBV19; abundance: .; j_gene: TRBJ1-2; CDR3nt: TGTGCCAGTACCTGGGGCGGAAACCCAGCTAACTATGGCTACACCTTC; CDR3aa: CASTWGGNPANYGYTF
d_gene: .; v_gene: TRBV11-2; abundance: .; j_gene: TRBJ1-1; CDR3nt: TGTGCCAGCAGCTTGGGTTCGTCTAACACTGAAGCTTTCTTT; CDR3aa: CASSLGSSNTEAFF
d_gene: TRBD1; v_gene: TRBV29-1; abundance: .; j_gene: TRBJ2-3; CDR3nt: TGCAGCGTCCCGGGACAGGGGTACACAGATACGCAGTATTTT; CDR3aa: CSVPGQGYTDTQYF
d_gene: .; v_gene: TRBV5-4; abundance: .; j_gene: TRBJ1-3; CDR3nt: TGTGCCAGCAGCAAGGGGTACTCTGGAAACACCATATATTTT; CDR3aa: CASSKGYSGNTIYF
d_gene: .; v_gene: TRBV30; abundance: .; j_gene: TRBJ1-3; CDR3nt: TGTGCCTGGAGTGCGGGACCAGATGGAAACACCATATATTTT; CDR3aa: CAWSAGPDGNTIYF
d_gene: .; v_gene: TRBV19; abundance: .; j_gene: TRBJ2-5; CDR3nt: TGTGCTGTGATAGCGGAAGAGACCCAGTACTTC; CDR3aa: CAVIAEETQYF
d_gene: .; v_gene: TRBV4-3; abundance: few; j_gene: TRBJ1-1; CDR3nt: TGCGCCAGCAGCCCTGATCGGGATACTGAAGCTTTCTTT; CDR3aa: CASSPDRDTEAFF
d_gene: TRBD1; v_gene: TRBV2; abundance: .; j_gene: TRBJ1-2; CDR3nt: TGTGCCAGCAGATTTGACAGGGACGGCTACACCTTC; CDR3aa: CASRFDRDGYTF
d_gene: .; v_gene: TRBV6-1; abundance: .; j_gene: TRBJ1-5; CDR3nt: TGTGCCAGCAGTGAATCTGTAAGTGGGGGCCTTCGGCCCCAGCATTTT; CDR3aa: CASSESVSGGLRPQHF